The 17 T cell receptor beta chains presented below share a single source sample, sequenced in a study of control samples from healthy donors and cancer patients. Only in-frame clones appear in the TCRdb table, and some are missing; sequencing was by immunoSEQ multiplex PCR. The sample shows around 110,000 clones, 93% of them seen only once. The sequenced sample was blood. These receptors came from a man aged 30 to 45 in good health.

This chain connects TRBV5-1 to TRBJ1-1; D gene ambiguous. Between the trimmed V and J ends, which lost 0 bases and 7 bases, there was a span of 10 bases. The germline V gene has CDR1 SGHRS and CDR2 YFSETQ. The CDR3 has 13 residues. The CDR3 sequence is CASSLVGNLEAFF. As DNA, the CDR3 is TGCGCCAGCAGCTTGGTTGGCAACCTTGAAGCTTTCTTT.

The chain couples TRBV2 to TRBJ1-1; D is unclear. The V end lost 4 bases, the J end lost 7 bases, and 7 bases lay between the germline ends. This CDR3 has 11 residues. From germline, CDR1 is SNHLY and CDR2 FYNNEI. The CDR3 nucleotides are TGTGCCAGCAGTGGGGGTATTGAAGCTTTCTTT. Translated: CASSGGIEAFF.

The rearrangement uses TRBV14 and TRBJ1-6, with D perhaps matching TRBD1 (5 bases). Germline CDR1 SGHDN, CDR2 FVKESK. Between the trimmed V and J ends, which lost 3 bases and 10 bases, there was a span of 16 bases. The CDR3 spans 15 residues. CDR3: CASSQFQGLRSPLHF. The CDR3 DNA is TGTGCCAGCAGCCAGTTCCAGGGTTTGAGATCACCCCTCCACTTT.

Details on this clone: One junction end disagrees with the germline gene, perhaps due to a read error. The chain combines TRBV5-3 with TRBJ1-1; 8 nucleotides align to TRBD1. TRBV5-3 is recorded as an ORF, its role being uncertain. CDR3 length equals 15 residues. This CDR3 is CVRSLRDRGITEAFF. CDR3 nucleotide sequence: TGTGTCAGAAGCTTGCGAGACAGGGGTATCACTGAAGCTTTCTTT.

The chain recombines TRBV7-9 with TRBJ2-1; 14 nucleotides match TRBD2. The CDR3 has 16 residues. J gave up 9 bases and V 4 bases, and 8 bases lay outside the gene matches. CDR1 SEHNR and CDR2 FQNEAQ come from the germline V gene (reference sequence). CDR3 protein: CASSSMETSGGAEQFF. The CDR3 DNA reads as TGTGCCAGCAGCTCCATGGAGACTAGCGGGGGGGCTGAGCAGTTCTTC.

The chain recombines TRBV6-4 with TRBJ2-1; possible D gene TRBD1, 6 bases. Germline CDR1 and CDR2: MRHNA and SNTAGT. The CDR3 has 14 amino acids. With 3 bases removed from V and 9 bases from J, the gap between germline ends came to 15 bases. CDR3: CASSEQGPPSEQFF. The CDR3 DNA sequence: TGTGCCAGCAGTGAACAGGGACCCCCCAGTGAGCAGTTCTTC.

J is TRBJ1-4 and V is TRBV4-1; maybe TRBD1 (5 bases). Germline CDR1 and CDR2: MGHRA and YSYEKL. The CDR3 length is 16 residues. V dropped 0 bases and J dropped 13 bases, with 21 bases sitting between them. CDR3 sequence reads: CASSQEGWAGRGRLFF. The CDR3 DNA reads TGCGCCAGCAGCCAAGAAGGGTGGGCAGGGCGCGGGAGACTGTTTTTT.

Note on this clone: The sample contains more than one DNA sequence encoding this CDR3. The gene calls are TRBV6-6 and TRBJ2-2, with a weak D call TRBD2 (7 bases). The length of the CDR3 is 14 residues. The germline gives CDR1 MNHNY, CDR2 SVGAGI (reference sequence). V lost 8 bases, J lost 7 bases, and 17 bases lay in between. The CDR3 DNA is TGTGCCAGCGGGGGGGCCGAGGGTGGCGGGGAGCTGTTTTTT. Protein: CASGGAEGGGELFF.

V is TRBV5-1 and J is TRBJ1-1, with TRBD1 matching over 8 bases. The trim removed 2 bases at V and 8 bases at J, leaving 17 bases unmatched. This CDR3 is 17 amino acids long. Germline values: CDR1 SGHRS, CDR2 YFSETQ. The CDR3 spells CASSLPGGTGPFSEAFF. As DNA, the CDR3 is TGCGCCAGCAGCTTACCGGGAGGGACAGGCCCCTTCTCCGAAGCTTTCTTT.

V is TRBV11-1 and J is TRBJ2-7; 7 bases line up with TRBD2. There are 15 residues in the CDR3. V shed 4 bases, J shed 3 bases, and the junction held 9 bases outside the gene matches. Germline V gene lookup returns CDR1 SGHAT and CDR2 FQDESV (reference sequence). Here the CDR3 reads CASSSEAGLLYEQYF. The CDR3 nucleotides read TGTGCCAGCAGCTCCGAAGCGGGGCTTCTCTACGAGCAGTACTTC.

The chain is built from TRBV19 and TRBJ1-5; no firm D call. This CDR3 has 15 residues. Between the trimmed V and J ends, which lost 1 base and 7 bases, there was a span of 14 bases. CDR1 and CDR2 from the germline V gene are LNHDA and SQIVND (reference sequence). The CDR3 sequence is CASSIGTASRQPQHF. In DNA, the CDR3 is TGTGCCAGTAGTATAGGGACCGCTTCCAGGCAGCCCCAGCATTTT.

This clone has just a few counts. The chain couples TRBV7-7 to TRBJ1-6; D ambiguous. V was trimmed by 1 base and J by 10 bases, leaving 11 bases between them. This CDR3 has 14 residues. Germline V CDR1 and CDR2: SSHAT, FNYEAQ (reference sequence). The CDR3 DNA reads as TGTGCCAGCAGCTTAGGGGAAGAATTATCACCCCTCCACTTT. Translated: CASSLGEELSPLHF. Complete variable domain (other parts from reference TRBV7-7 and TRBJ1-6): GAGVSQSPRYKVTKRGQDVTLRCDPISSHATLYWYQQALGQGPEFLTYFNYEAQPDKSGLPSDRFSAERPEGSISTLTIQRTEQRDSAMYRCASSLGEELSPLHFGNGTRLTVT.

The genes are TRBV6-6 and TRBJ2-7; unclear D gene. Trimming removed 7 bases at V and 4 bases at J, with 14 bases between. Germline-derived CDR1 and CDR2 are MNHNY and SVGAGI (reference sequence). The CDR3 runs 13 residues. CDR3 residues: CASTKPPGYEQYF. The CDR3 nucleotides read TGTGCCAGCACAAAACCCCCGGGTTACGAGCAGTACTTC.

The rearrangement links TRBV5-1 to TRBJ1-2, with D tentatively TRBD1 (5 bases). The CDR3 loop spans 13 amino acids. Looked up from germline, CDR1 is SGHRS and CDR2 is YFSETQ. V lost 0 bases and J lost 8, with 11 bases in between. The DNA for the CDR3 is TGCGCCAGCAGCTTGGCGTCAGGGAGGGGCTACACCTTC. This gives the protein CASSLASGRGYTF.

The chain links TRBV28 to TRBJ1-1, with D possibly being TRBD1 (5 bases). The CDR3 runs 12 residues. The V end lost 5 bases, the J end lost 4 bases, and 8 bases lay between the germline ends. CDR1 is MDHEN and CDR2 is SYDVKM in the germline V gene. The CDR3 DNA reads TGTGCCAGCAGTGTCGACAGCACTGAAGCTTTCTTT. Translated, it gives CASSVDSTEAFF.

This clone came up a few times. This chain uses TRBV10-2 with TRBJ1-5; tentative D call: TRBD1 (6 bases). The CDR3 runs 17 residues. V lost 3 bases to trimming and J lost 0 bases, with 15 bases between them. Germline V lookup: CDR1 WSHSY, CDR2 SAAADI. CDR3 bases: TGCGCCAGCAGTGATAATAGTTGGGGGCATAGCAATCAGCCCCAGCATTTT. Protein sequence: CASSDNSWGHSNQPQHF.

The V and J genes are TRBV28 and TRBJ1-1; D gene unclear. The germline V gene encodes CDR1 MDHEN and CDR2 SYDVKM. Trimming removed 9 bases from V and 1 base from J, with 18 bases in between. The CDR3 covers 15 residues. As DNA, the CDR3 is TGTGCCAGTATAAGCCGGGGATATCGGAACACTGAAGCTTTCTTT. This encodes CASISRGYRNTEAFF.